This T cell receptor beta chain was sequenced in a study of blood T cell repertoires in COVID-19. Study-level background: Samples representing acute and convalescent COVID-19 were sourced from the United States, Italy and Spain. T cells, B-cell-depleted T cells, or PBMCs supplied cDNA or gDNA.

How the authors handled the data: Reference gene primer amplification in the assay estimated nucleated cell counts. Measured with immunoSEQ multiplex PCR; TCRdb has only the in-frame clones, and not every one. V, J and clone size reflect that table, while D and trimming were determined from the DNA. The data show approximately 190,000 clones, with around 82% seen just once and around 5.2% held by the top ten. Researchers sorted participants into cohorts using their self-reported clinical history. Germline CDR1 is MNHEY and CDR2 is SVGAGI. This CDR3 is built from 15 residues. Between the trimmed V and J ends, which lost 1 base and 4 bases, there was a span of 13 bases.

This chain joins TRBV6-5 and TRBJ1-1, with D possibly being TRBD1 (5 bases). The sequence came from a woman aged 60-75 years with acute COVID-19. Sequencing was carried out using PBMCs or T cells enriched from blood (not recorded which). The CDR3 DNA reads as TGTGCCAGCAGTTACTACGGGGGGGTTCGCACTGAAGCTTTCTTT. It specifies CASSYYGGVRTEAFF.